Presented here are 15 T cell receptor beta chains from one specimen sequenced in a study of type 1 and type 2 diabetes patients. The PCR template was genomic DNA. Multiplex PCR with 30 forward and 13 reverse primers amplified the TCR beta CDR3. From the multiplex PCR reads, TCRdb called clonotypes with MiXCR, one entry per CDR3 protein. The sample lists more than 250,000 distinct CDR3 sequences; around 47% were seen once. Sequencing was performed on peripheral blood mononuclear cells (PBMCs). These receptors were taken from a man younger than 35 with type 2 diabetes.

The chain has TRBV19 and TRBJ2-1, with a weak D call TRBD1 (5 bases). Trimming left V 5 bases short and J 7 bases short, with 15 bases between. CDR1 is LNHDA, CDR2 SQIVND, per germline (reference sequence). This CDR3 contains 14 residues. CDR3 loop: CASSPTRAGNEQFF. DNA of the CDR3: TGTGCCAGTAGTCCAACCAGGGCTGGGAATGAGCAGTTCTTC.

V and J are TRBV5-1 and TRBJ2-5; 7 bases line up with TRBD1. J lost 2 bases, V lost 4 bases, and 8 bases had no gene match. Germline V CDR1 and CDR2: SGHRS, YFSETQ. This CDR3 contains 15 residues. CDR3: CASSLPRTGQETQYF. DNA for the CDR3: TGCGCCAGCAGCCTACCCCGGACAGGTCAAGAGACCCAGTACTTC.

This clonotype was picked up a small number of times. This chain links TRBV15 with TRBJ1-2; D is unclear. V was clipped by 0 bases and J by 4 bases, with 18 bases between them. This CDR3 has 17 residues. CDR1 and CDR2 from the germline V gene are LNHNV and YYDKDF (reference sequence). The CDR3 nucleotides read TGTGCCACCAGCAGAGATCGCGTAAGGCGGCCAGGCTATGGCTACACCTTC. Protein: CATSRDRVRRPGYGYTF.

This clonotype was recorded only once. The genes are TRBV20-1 and TRBJ2-1, with TRBD2 as a possible D gene (6 bases). The CDR3 extends over 17 amino acids. Per germline, CDR1 DFQATT and CDR2 SNEGSKA (reference sequence). V lost 1 base to trimming and J lost 5 bases, with 21 bases between them. The CDR3 spells CSARVLGTGLPHNEQFF. Written as DNA, the CDR3 is TGCAGTGCTAGAGTGTTAGGTACGGGACTGCCCCACAATGAGCAGTTCTTC.

The chain has TRBV11-3 and TRBJ2-7; tentatively, D is TRBD1 or TRBD2 (6 bases each). The V and J ends lost 5 bases and 5 bases respectively, with 10 bases between them. The CDR3 has 12 amino acids. Germline-derived CDR1 and CDR2 are SGHNT and YENEEA. CDR3 in amino acids: CASSRGANEQYF. The DNA of the CDR3 is TGTGCCAGCAGCAGGGGGGCTAACGAGCAGTACTTC.

The V call is TRBV2, the J call TRBJ2-1; 14 bases fit TRBD2. With V trimmed by 6 bases and J by 8 bases, 12 bases remained unmatched. The CDR3 loop spans 17 amino acids. In germline, CDR1 is SNHLY, CDR2 FYNNEI. This CDR3 reads CASSPPGLAGEGDEQFF. The DNA for the CDR3 is TGTGCCAGCAGCCCTCCGGGACTAGCGGGAGAAGGCGATGAGCAGTTCTTC.

For the CDR3, the DNA is TGTGCCACCTTCAGGTACGCCTACGAGCAGTACTTC. Its translation: CATFRYAYEQYF. The gene calls are TRBV6-2 or TRBV6-3 and TRBJ2-7; D remains unclear. Germline V CDR1 and CDR2: MNHEY, SVGEGT. The CDR3 is made up of 12 amino acids. V lost 10 bases and J lost 2, with 12 bases in between.

This clonotype appeared many times. Written as DNA, the CDR3 is TGTGCCAGCAGCCTTTCACCTAGCTGGGAAGGCACCGGGGAGCTGTTTTTT. Residues: CASSLSPSWEGTGELFF. The V and J genes are TRBV14 and TRBJ2-2; D is perhaps TRBD2 (5 bases). Trimming removed 4 bases at V and 4 bases at J, with 19 bases between. Germline V gene sequence: CDR1 SGHDN, CDR2 FVKESK. This CDR3 region has 17 residues.

V usage is TRBV27 and J usage is TRBJ2-1; either TRBD1 or TRBD2 may supply D (5 bases each). The germline V gene encodes CDR1 MNHEY and CDR2 SMNVEV (reference sequence). The germline V and J ends were trimmed by 3 bases and 4 bases, with 13 bases remaining between them. The CDR3 runs to 15 residues. As DNA, the CDR3 is TGTGCCAGCAGTTTGGTGGGACGGGGTTACAATGAGCAGTTCTTC. Its protein product is CASSLVGRGYNEQFF.

The chain couples TRBV29-1 to TRBJ2-4, with TRBD1 as a possible D gene (6 bases). Germline V CDR1 and CDR2: SQVTM, ANQGSEA. This CDR3 contains 13 residues. Trimming removed 7 bases from V and 4 bases from J, with 14 bases in between. The CDR3 here is CSASDRAKNIQYF. CDR3 nucleotide sequence: TGCAGCGCCTCGGACAGAGCGAAAAACATTCAGTACTTC.

The count of this clonotype is one. This chain links TRBV2 with TRBJ2-1; D is possibly TRBD2 (5 bases). This CDR3 contains 15 residues. Looked up from germline, CDR1 is SNHLY and CDR2 is FYNNEI. Trimming removed 7 bases from V and 6 bases from J, with 19 bases in between. This CDR3 is CASKTSLGSLNEQFF. The CDR3 region has the DNA TGTGCCAGCAAAACTAGTTTGGGGTCCCTCAATGAGCAGTTCTTC.

The rearrangement joins TRBV5-1 to TRBJ1-1; no reliable D call. The CDR3 is 13 amino acids. Germline V gives CDR1 SGHRS, CDR2 YFSETQ. The germline V and J ends were trimmed by 1 base and 1 base, with 5 bases remaining between them. In DNA, the CDR3 is TGCGCCAGCAGCTTGTCAAAGAACACTGAAGCTTTCTTT. Its translation: CASSLSKNTEAFF.

The CDR3 sequence is CASARDWTDTQYF. As DNA, the CDR3 is TGTGCCAGCGCCAGGGATTGGACAGATACGCAGTATTTT. V gene TRBV7-8 combines with J gene TRBJ2-3; D is possibly TRBD1 (5 bases). Germline CDR1 reads SGHVS; CDR2 reads FQNEAQ. Trimming cost V 8 bases and J 3 bases, with 12 bases left between them. This CDR3 has 13 amino acids.

With regard to this clonotype: A much larger clone is a single base away; this may be a read error. CDR3 DNA: TGTGCCAGCAGCGTACCAGGGAAGGACACTGAAGTTTTCTTT. It codes for CASSVPGKDTEVFF. The chain carries TRBV9 and TRBJ1-1; D might be TRBD1 (5 bases). CDR1 is SGDLS and CDR2 is YYNGEE in the germline V gene. CDR3 length equals 14 residues.

The chain uses TRBV20-1 and TRBJ2-5, with 12 positions matching TRBD2. Trimming at V came to 5 bases and at J to 4 bases, leaving 8 bases not matched to a gene. Per the germline V gene, CDR1 is DFQATT and CDR2 is SNEGSKA (reference sequence). This CDR3 region has 15 residues. The CDR3 region is CSAPLAGGLVETQYF. The CDR3 nucleotides read TGCAGTGCTCCCCTAGCGGGAGGGTTGGTAGAGACCCAGTACTTC.